These 7 T cell receptor beta chains originate from one sample sequenced in a study of blood T cell repertoires in COVID-19. TCRdb keeps only in-frame clones here, not all; method: immunoSEQ multiplex PCR. Of roughly 190,000 clones listed, roughly nine tenths are singletons. Sequenced input: peripheral blood. These receptors came from a woman aged 55-70 years with COVID-19, enrolled during active disease.

This chain joins TRBV3-1 (or the pseudogene TRBV3-2) and TRBJ2-1, with TRBD2 matching 8 bases. There are 16 residues in the CDR3. Per the germline V gene, CDR1 is LGHDT and CDR2 is YNNKEL (reference sequence). Trimming at V came to 0 bases and at J to 3 bases, leaving 4 bases not matched to a gene. This chain's CDR3 is CASSQDLAGSYNEQFF. The CDR3 coding sequence is TGTGCCAGCAGCCAAGACCTAGCGGGCAGCTACAATGAGCAGTTCTTC.

This rearrangement joins TRBV4-3 to TRBJ2-2; D might be TRBD1 (6 bases). V lost 2 bases and J lost 4, with 8 bases in between. The germline V gene has CDR1 LGHNA and CDR2 YSLEER. This CDR3 is built from 14 residues. DNA for the CDR3: TGCGCCAGCAGCCAATCCAGGGGCACCGGGGAGCTGTTTTTT. Its translation: CASSQSRGTGELFF.

This clone showed up just a few times. The chain links TRBV13 to TRBJ2-7; tentative D call: TRBD2 (5 bases). Germline CDR1 and CDR2: PRHDT and FYEKMQ (reference sequence). There are 15 residues in the CDR3. The V gene lost 5 bases and the J gene lost 3 bases, with 17 bases spanning the gap. CDR3 amino acids: CASSTRVDGNYEQYF. The DNA for the CDR3 is TGTGCCAGCAGCACCCGGGTGGACGGGAACTACGAGCAGTACTTC.

Only one count was recorded for this clone. CDR3 loop: CASSRSGRADTQYF. The CDR3, as DNA: TGTGCCAGCAGCCGGAGCGGGAGGGCGGATACGCAGTATTTT. This chain links TRBV7-6 with TRBJ2-3; 10 bases are a match to TRBD2. Germline V CDR1 and CDR2: SGHVS, FNYEAQ. The CDR3 runs to 14 residues. Trimming at V came to 5 bases and at J to 6 bases, leaving 5 bases not matched to a gene.

This clone occurred a few times. J is TRBJ2-7 and V is TRBV27; D not resolved. CDR1 is MNHEY and CDR2 is SMNVEV in the germline V gene (reference sequence). Trimming stripped 8 bases from V and 3 bases from J, with 14 bases between. The CDR3 totals 13 residues. CDR3 nucleotides: TGTGCCAGCTCCTATGGTATTTACTACGAGCAGTACTTC. Protein: CASSYGIYYEQYF.

Note on this clone: The conserved phenylalanine or tryptophan is not found at the CDR3 terminus, so this likely reflects a read error. Because the CDR3's place on the DNA is in doubt, the DNA is left out and the CDR3 is given as listed by TCRdb. The chain is built from TRBV9 and TRBJ2-7; no DNA check was done on the table's D call, TRBD1. Germline loops: CDR1 SGDLS, CDR2 YYNGEE. A total of 12 residues make up the CDR3, ends included. The CDR3 region is CASSATAYPTKL.

The chain carries TRBV6-2 or TRBV6-3 and TRBJ1-2, with no clear D. Germline lookup yields CDR1 MNHEY and CDR2 SVGEGT. Deletions cut 2 bases from V and 4 bases from J, with 8 bases between. The CDR3 runs to 13 residues. The CDR3 here is CASSYPTGYGYTF. CDR3 coding DNA: TGTGCCAGCAGTTACCCCACGGGCTATGGCTACACCTTC.